Below, one T cell receptor beta chain is given with its context. Sequencing was performed with immunoSEQ multiplex PCR; in TCRdb, only in-frame clones are kept and a portion is missing. Of under 50,000 clones detected, 89% appear once; the ten largest clones hold 15% to 19%. This entry comes from a study of blood T cell repertoires in COVID-19. Germline assignment: CDR1 MNHEY and CDR2 SVGAGI. This CDR3 contains 13 residues. V lost 4 bases and J lost 9, with 13 bases in between. Sequenced sample: peripheral blood. This clonotype was sampled from a man between 70 and 80 years old with active COVID-19. The rearrangement uses TRBV6-5 and TRBJ1-5; the D is unclear. CDR3 DNA sequence: TGTGCCAGCAGTTCGAGTGCCTCGGGGCCCCAGCATTTT. Translated, it gives CASSSSASGPQHF.